The 14 T cell receptor beta chains reported below all come from one sample, sequenced in a study of identical twins. TCRdb independently ran MiXCR on the 5' RACE reads; one entry per CDR3 protein. The data hold approximately 670,000 distinct CDR3 sequences, with 5.5% to 7.5% observed a single time. Material: naive T cells sorted from blood. The receptors stem from a man aged 18 to 29 in good health.

J is TRBJ2-3 and V is TRBV4-3, with D uncertain. This CDR3 is 17 amino acids long. V was cut by 0 bases and J by 0 bases, with 13 bases left in between. Germline loops: CDR1 LGHNA, CDR2 YSLEER. The CDR3 region has the DNA TGCGCCAGCAGCCAAGATCGGGCGGTAGCTAGCACAGATACGCAGTATTTT. Its translation is CASSQDRAVASTDTQYF.

This clonotype was observed at least ten times. V and J are TRBV5-1 and TRBJ2-2; TRBD1 agrees at 8 bases. The CDR3 length is 15 residues. J was trimmed by 7 bases and V by 0 bases; bases with no gene match: 5. Germline V CDR1 and CDR2: SGHRS, YFSETQ. CDR3 nucleotides: TGCGCCAGCAGCTTGGCGCAGGGGGCTGTCGGGGAGCTGTTTTTT. Amino acid sequence: CASSLAQGAVGELFF. The full variable domain, its missing parts supplied by reference TRBV5-1 and TRBJ2-2, is KAGVTQTPRYLIKTRGQQVTLSCSPISGHRSVSWYQQTPGQGLQFLFEYFSETQRNKGNFPGRFSGRQFSNSRSEMNVSTLELGDSALYLCASSLAQGAVGELFFGEGSRLTVL.

This clonotype was found a few times. The chain has TRBV6-1 and TRBJ2-2; 9 bases are a match to TRBD2. The CDR3 has 16 amino acids. After removal of 1 base from V and 4 bases from J, the junction contained 4 bases not matched to a gene. The V gene's germline CDR1 is MNHNS and CDR2 SASEGT. The DNA of the CDR3 is TGTGCCAGCAGTGAAGATCGAGCGGGGGGCACCGGGGAGCTGTTTTTT. This codes for CASSEDRAGGTGELFF.

In this sample, this clonotype turned up many times. V and J are TRBV5-1 and TRBJ2-2; 7 nucleotides align to TRBD2. J lost 4 bases, V lost 5 bases, and 5 bases had no gene match. Germline V lookup: CDR1 SGHRS, CDR2 YFSETQ. CDR3 size: 14 residues. CDR3 sequence: CASSASGGTGELFF. As DNA, the CDR3 is TGCGCCAGCAGTGCTAGCGGAGGCACCGGGGAGCTGTTTTTT.

This clonotype was seen many times. This rearrangement joins TRBV6-1 to TRBJ2-5; D may be TRBD1 (7 bases). V lost 7 bases to trimming and J lost 4 bases, with 16 bases between them. The CDR3 extends over 14 amino acids. Germline assignment: CDR1 MNHNS and CDR2 SASEGT. The DNA for the CDR3 is TGTGCCAGCACCCCCGCCAGGGGGGTAGAGACCCAGTACTTC. As protein: CASTPARGVETQYF.

This clonotype has more than one count but fewer than ten. This sequence joins TRBV30 and TRBJ2-7, with 13 bases fitting TRBD2. The CDR3 loop spans 16 amino acids. Germline V lookup: CDR1 GTSNPN, CDR2 SVGIG (reference sequence). V shed 3 bases, J shed 2 bases, and the junction held 7 bases outside the gene matches. The CDR3 here is CAWRPRGTSGAYEQYF. The CDR3 DNA sequence: TGTGCCTGGAGGCCAAGGGGGACTAGCGGGGCCTACGAGCAGTACTTC. The full variable domain, in which reference TRBV30 and TRBJ2-7 provide the parts outside the CDR3, is SQTIHQWPATLVQPVGSPLSLECTVEGTSNPNLYWYRQAAGRGLQLLFYSVGIGQISSEVPQNLSASRPQDRQFILSSKKLLLSDSGFYLCAWRPRGTSGAYEQYFGPGTRLTVT.

The V and J genes are TRBV12-3 or TRBV12-4 and TRBJ2-1; 11 nucleotides line up with TRBD2. With V trimmed by 6 bases and J by 0 bases, 10 bases remained unmatched. This CDR3 comprises 18 residues. CDR3 in DNA: TGTGCCAGCAGCCCCGGGACTAGCGGATCCAGCTCCTACAATGAGCAGTTCTTC. Protein product: CASSPGTSGSSSYNEQFF.

A word on this clonotype: Possible read error: a much larger clone is one base away. This sequence joins TRBV29-1 and TRBJ1-1; D is perhaps TRBD1 (5 bases). Between the trimmed V and J ends, which lost 8 bases and 3 bases, there was a span of 16 bases. This CDR3 region has 13 residues. Per the germline V gene, CDR1 is SQVTM and CDR2 is ANQGSEA. DNA for the CDR3: TGCAGCTGCTCTGTGTTGGGGGACACTGAAGCTTTCTTT. This translates into CSCSVLGDTEAFF.

This clonotype was observed a handful of times. The chain employs TRBV27 and TRBJ1-5; D is undetermined. The CDR3 loop spans 15 amino acids. V dropped 4 bases and J dropped 3 bases, with 13 bases sitting between them. Germline V gene sequence: CDR1 MNHEY, CDR2 SMNVEV (reference sequence). CDR3 DNA: TGTGCCAGCAGTTCAGAAGACGGTACCAATCAGCCCCAGCATTTT. It yields the protein CASSSEDGTNQPQHF.

This clonotype was seen at least ten times. V gene TRBV27 combines with J gene TRBJ2-7; tentative D call: TRBD1 (7 bases). Germline V gene lookup returns CDR1 MNHEY and CDR2 SMNVEV (reference sequence). The V and J ends lost 4 bases and 2 bases respectively, with 9 bases between them. This CDR3 region has 13 residues. The CDR3: CASSCGTAYEQYV. CDR3 DNA sequence: TGTGCCAGCAGTTGCGGGACAGCCTACGAGCAGTACGTC.

The V gene is TRBV6-5, the J gene TRBJ2-7; 8 bases are a match to TRBD2. J gave up 1 base and V 4 bases, and 6 bases lay outside the gene matches. From germline, CDR1 is MNHEY and CDR2 SVGAGI. CDR3 size: 15 residues. CDR3 coding DNA: TGTGCCAGCAGTTCGGGGAGCGGGAGTTCCTACGAGCAGTACTTC. Protein: CASSSGSGSSYEQYF.

CDR3: CASSPLRTSGSYEQYV. CDR3 nucleotide sequence: TGTGCCAGCAGCCCACTTCGGACTAGCGGGAGCTACGAGCAGTACGTC. V usage is TRBV7-2 and J usage is TRBJ2-7; 13 nucleotides agree with TRBD2. CDR3 length: 16 amino acids. Germline trimming cut 5 bases from V and 3 bases from J; bases unmatched to any gene: 7. Germline V lookup: CDR1 SGHTA, CDR2 FQGNSA.

This clonotype came up a few times. J is TRBJ2-7 and V is TRBV5-1; D not resolved. This CDR3 spans 13 amino acids. Germline V lookup: CDR1 SGHRS, CDR2 YFSETQ. V was shortened by 5 bases and J by 2 bases, with 11 bases between the two germline ends. CDR3 bases: TGCGCCAGCAGTCCGTTCCCGACCTACGAGCAGTACGTC. It encodes CASSPFPTYEQYV.

The rearrangement joins TRBV5-1 to TRBJ2-7; D remains ambiguous. Trimming left V 4 bases short and J 7 bases short, with 15 bases between. CDR1 is SGHRS and CDR2 is YFSETQ in the germline V gene. The CDR3 is 13 residues long. CDR3 nucleotides: TGCGCCAGCAGCCCTCATAATCTGGGGGAGCAGTACGTC. This translates into CASSPHNLGEQYV.